The sample holds a few counts of the clone carrying this T cell receptor beta chain. Antigen: not known. This entry is derived from a study of T-cell reconstitution after alpha-beta-depleted transplantation in children. Unique molecular identifiers were incorporated during preparation of the TCRbeta library. TCRdb reprocessed the PCR reads with MiXCR, giving one entry per CDR3 protein. Here the sample spans 550,000 to 800,000 distinct CDR3 sequences, around 13% being singletons. Study results and caveats: Most T-cell counts and diversity one year after the transplant came from T cells that were newly produced. Expanded clones from the graft, numbering several hundred, reportedly supplied alpha-beta T cells about two months after transplant. It was surviving recipient T cells and thymic progenitors that gave some patients high TCRbeta diversity at day 60.

The ends lost 5 bases at V and 5 bases at J; junction bases unmatched: 5. The germline CDR1 and CDR2 sequences are DFQATT and SNEGSKA (reference sequence). The CDR3 totals 13 residues. The source was PBMCs, collected before TCRalphabeta/CD19-depleted stem cell transplant. The TCR sequence derives from a girl aged 2 to 9 with congenital amegakaryocytic thrombocytopenia, due to receive a stem cell transplant. This sequence joins TRBV20-1 and TRBJ1-4, with TRBD1 identical over 7 bases. CDR3 bases: TGCAGTGCTGAACAGGGGCAGAATGAAAAACTGTTTTTT. Protein: CSAEQGQNEKLFF.